This is a list of T cell receptor beta chains from one sample in a study of radiation and T cells in renal cell carcinoma. Assay used: immunoSEQ multiplex PCR; TCRdb lists only in-frame clones, some missing. The table lists about 130,000 clones, 81% of them singletons. Sequenced here: blood, sampled from a patient whose treatment included radiotherapy and nephrectomy. The receptors derive from a man aged 50-59 years with renal cell carcinoma. Both conserved end residues are part of each CDR3. Fields, in order: D gene, J gene, V gene, clone size, CDR3 DNA, CDR3 protein. D genes are given only for firm matches. Clone size, where shown, is once, few, many, or a class for clones that have expanded.

D gene: .
J gene: TRBJ1-4
V gene: TRBV27
clone size: .
CDR3 DNA: TGTGCCAGCAGTTTAAAAGTGCCGGTAACTAATGAAAAACTGTTTTTT
CDR3 protein: CASSLKVPVTNEKLFF

D gene: TRBD2
J gene: TRBJ2-1
V gene: TRBV4-2
clone size: .
CDR3 DNA: TGTGCCAGCAGCCAGCGAGCGGGGGCGCTCAATGAGCAGTTCTTC
CDR3 protein: CASSQRAGALNEQFF

D gene: .
J gene: TRBJ1-4
V gene: TRBV7-8
clone size: few
CDR3 DNA: TGTGCCAGCAGCTTAGAGGTGGGGAGACTGTTTTTT
CDR3 protein: CASSLEVGRLFF

D gene: .
J gene: TRBJ1-6
V gene: TRBV11-2
clone size: .
CDR3 DNA: TGTGCCAGCAGTGCCGCGTTTAATTCACCCCTCCACTTT
CDR3 protein: CASSAAFNSPLHF

D gene: TRBD2
J gene: TRBJ2-3
V gene: TRBV6-6
clone size: .
CDR3 DNA: TGTGCCAGCAGCCTGAAGCGGGAAACAGATACGCAGTATTTT
CDR3 protein: CASSLKRETDTQYF

D gene: TRBD2
J gene: TRBJ2-3
V gene: TRBV5-1
clone size: once
CDR3 DNA: TGCGCCAGCAGCTCCTGGACTAGCGGGGGGCGTAGCACAGATACGCAGTATTTT
CDR3 protein: CASSSWTSGGRSTDTQYF

D gene: .
J gene: TRBJ2-3
V gene: TRBV11-3
clone size: .
CDR3 DNA: TGTGCCAGCAGCTTTGGGGGGGGCCCTGCACAGGATACGCAGTATTTT
CDR3 protein: CASSFGGGPAQDTQYF

D gene: TRBD2
J gene: TRBJ2-2
V gene: TRBV7-2
clone size: .
CDR3 DNA: TGTGCCAGCAGCTTAGAAGTAGCGGGCACCGGGGAGCTGTTTTTT
CDR3 protein: CASSLEVAGTGELFF

D gene: .
J gene: TRBJ1-2
V gene: TRBV19
clone size: few
CDR3 DNA: TGTGCCAGTAGTATTGATCGGGTTAGAGGTGGCTACACCTTC
CDR3 protein: CASSIDRVRGGYTF

D gene: .
J gene: TRBJ2-1
V gene: TRBV1
clone size: .
CDR3 DNA: TGCACCACCCGACTAGCGGGAGGGCTTCGGTTCTTC
CDR3 protein: CTTRLAGGLRFF